The present T cell receptor (beta chain) was sequenced within a study of blood T cell repertoires in COVID-19. Background on the study: COVID-19 samples, acute and convalescent, were from the United States, Italy and Spain. T cells, B-cell-depleted T cells, or PBMCs supplied cDNA or gDNA.

Germline V gene lookup returns CDR1 MNHEY and CDR2 SMNVEV (reference sequence). V dropped 3 bases and J dropped 1 base, with 10 bases sitting between them. This CDR3 comprises 15 residues. Assay: immunoSEQ multiplex PCR; the TCRdb copy retains only in-frame clones and omits some. This table has about 160,000 clones, about 85% appearing once. This clone was detected ten times or more. What was sequenced was PBMCs or T cells enriched from blood (not recorded which). The TCR comes from a woman between 40 and 55 years old with acute COVID-19. The rearrangement links TRBV27 to TRBJ1-5; possibly TRBD1 for D (5 bases). Written as DNA, the CDR3 is TGTGCCAGCAGTTTGCTCCAGGGCAGCAATCAGCCCCAGCATTTT. Translated: CASSLLQGSNQPQHF.